The T cell receptor (beta chain) described here comes from a study of T cell clonotyping in hematopoietic cell transplantation. The V gene's germline CDR1 is SGDLS and CDR2 YYNGEE. V was cut by 3 bases and J by 9 bases, with 15 bases left in between. The CDR3 runs to 13 residues. Profiling relied on immunoSEQ multiplex PCR, and the TCRdb table lists in-frame clones only, not all of them. The data hold approximately 7,200 clones, with roughly 88% observed a single time. The sequence came from a male patient in his late teens or twenties who had an allogeneic stem cell transplant from a related donor, so the T cells may come from the graft donor. Some clones in this sample may be carry-over from other donors' samples. The chain links TRBV9 to TRBJ1-1; TRBD1 might be the D (5 bases). Sequenced material: PBMCs, taken 100 days after allogeneic stem cell transplant. CDR3 protein: CASSETGTGKAFF. The CDR3 bases are TGTGCCAGCAGCGAGACCGGGACGGGTAAAGCTTTCTTT.